The next 23 T cell receptor beta chains were all read from a single sample in a study of PD-1 blockade in classical Hodgkin lymphoma. Repertoires were generated with immunoSEQ multiplex PCR, while TCRdb's copy carries only in-frame clones and drops some. Here the sample spans under 80,000 clones, about 93% being singletons. Time point described: newly diagnosed, previously untreated cHL patient sample. The sequencing sample was made of peripheral blood mononuclear cells (PBMCs). Every receptor here comes from a human donor with classical Hodgkin lymphoma.

This chain joins TRBV21-1 and TRBJ2-6; the table's TRBD1 call for D was not verified on the DNA. TRBV21-1 corresponds to a pseudogene. This CDR3 is built from 20 residues. CDR3 residues: CASSPFGGDRGHPGANVLTF. The CDR3, as DNA: TGTGCCAGCAGCCCCTTCGGCGGCGACAGGGGGCATCCGGGGGCCAACGTCCTGACTTTC.

This chain joins TRBV30 and TRBJ2-1; 15 bases are a match to TRBD2. Germline V gene data show CDR1 as GTSNPN and CDR2 as SVGIG (reference sequence). This CDR3 contains 15 residues. Trimming cost V 1 base and J 8 bases; bases outside gene matches: 3. The DNA of the CDR3 is TGTGCCTGGAGTGGGGGGACTAGCGGGAGGTATGAGCAGTTCTTC. Residues: CAWSGGTSGRYEQFF.

V usage is TRBV5-6 and J usage is TRBJ2-1, with D hard to call. V was cut by 1 base and J by 6 bases, with 8 bases left in between. This CDR3 is 13 amino acids long. The germline CDR1 and CDR2 sequences are SGHDT and YYEEEE. The CDR3: CASSLRSVNEQFF. The CDR3 DNA reads TGTGCCAGCAGCTTGAGGAGTGTCAATGAGCAGTTCTTC.

V and J are TRBV7-8 and TRBJ2-5; D is tentatively TRBD1 or TRBD2 (6 bases each). V lost 5 bases, J lost 4 bases, and 20 bases lay in between. This CDR3 is 16 amino acids long. CDR1 and CDR2 (germline): SGHVS, FQNEAQ. The CDR3 DNA reads as TGTGCCAGCAGCGGCAAAAACTTCGAGGGGGGAGAGACCCAGTACTTC. As protein: CASSGKNFEGGETQYF.

The V and J genes are TRBV4-1 and TRBJ2-7; D call uncertain. The germline CDR1 and CDR2 sequences are MGHRA and YSYEKL. Trimming removed 1 base from V and 2 bases from J, with 9 bases in between. The length of the CDR3 is 14 residues. The DNA for the CDR3 is TGCGCCAGCAGCCAAGGGTGGGGTACCTACGAGCAGTACTTC. Protein sequence: CASSQGWGTYEQYF.

The J gene is TRBJ1-1, the V gene TRBV7-9; 7 nucleotides align to TRBD1. V dropped 4 bases and J dropped 1; count of bases not matched to a gene: 6. The germline V gene has CDR1 SEHNR and CDR2 FQNEAQ (reference sequence). The CDR3 consists of 15 residues. The CDR3 region is CASSSHGTANTEAFF. In DNA, the CDR3 is TGTGCCAGCAGCTCACACGGGACAGCGAACACTGAAGCTTTCTTT.

The rearrangement links TRBV5-6 to TRBJ2-2, with D uncertain. Germline V gene lookup returns CDR1 SGHDT and CDR2 YYEEEE. This CDR3 comprises 12 residues. Trimming left V 0 bases short and J 4 bases short, with 1 base between. The CDR3 region has the DNA TGTGCCAGCAGCTTGGCCACCGGGGAGCTGTTTTTT. Protein sequence: CASSLATGELFF.

This chain joins TRBV11-1 and TRBJ1-6; D is undetermined. The CDR3 has 19 amino acids. Per the germline V gene, CDR1 is SGHAT and CDR2 is FQDESV (reference sequence). Trimming removed 1 base at V and 0 bases at J, with 16 bases between. The CDR3 bases are TGTGCCAGCAGCTTAGAAGCTTCGGCGGCCAGCTCCTATAATTCACCCCTCCACTTT. This encodes CASSLEASAASSYNSPLHF.

This clone was detected only once. The gene calls are TRBV11-2 and TRBJ2-1; D ambiguous. This CDR3 has 12 residues. V was shortened by 5 bases and J by 0 bases, with 2 bases between the two germline ends. Per germline, CDR1 SGHAT and CDR2 FQNNGV. The CDR3 reads CASSASYNEQFF. In DNA, the CDR3 is TGTGCCAGCAGCGCCTCCTACAATGAGCAGTTCTTC. The full variable domain, in which reference TRBV11-2 and TRBJ2-1 provide the parts outside the CDR3, is EAGVAQSPRYKIIEKRQSVAFWCNPISGHATLYWYQQILGQGPKLLIQFQNNGVVDDSQLPKDRFSAERLKGVDSTLKIQPAKLEDSAVYLCASSASYNEQFFGPGTRLTVL.

V gene TRBV21-1 combines with J gene TRBJ2-7; no check of the table's D call, TRBD1, against the DNA was made. TRBV21-1 counts as a pseudogene. The length of the CDR3 is 12 residues. CDR3 protein: CATTSGAGEQYF. The CDR3 DNA follows: TGTGCAACCACGAGTGGGGCAGGGGAGCAGTACTTC.

The chain recombines TRBV5-4 with TRBJ1-2; a possible D gene is TRBD1 (6 bases). The V end was cut by 3 bases, the J end by 3 bases, with 18 bases between. CDR1 is SGHNT and CDR2 is YYREEE in the germline V gene (reference sequence). This CDR3 contains 16 residues. CDR3 sequence (DNA): TGTGCCAGCAGCTCGTTTCATAGGGGGACTGACTATGGCTACACCTTC. This sequence encodes CASSSFHRGTDYGYTF.

This clone was counted a single time. The chain joins TRBV18 to TRBJ1-2, with unresolved D. This CDR3 has 12 residues. Trimming cost V 6 bases and J 9 bases, with 14 bases left between them. Germline V CDR1 and CDR2: KGHSH, LQKENI. In DNA, the CDR3 is TGTGCCAGCTCCCCTCTCAAGGGAAGCTACACCTTC. This codes for CASSPLKGSYTF.

The chain joins TRBV5-4 to TRBJ1-4; 9 nucleotides line up with TRBD1. The CDR3 contains 14 residues. Germline CDR1 reads SGHNT; CDR2 reads YYREEE (reference sequence). The V gene end was trimmed by 7 bases and the J gene end by 7 bases; junction bases not matched to a gene: 8. CDR3 sequence: CASARDRGSEKLFF. As DNA, the CDR3 is TGTGCCAGCGCTCGTGACAGGGGGAGTGAAAAACTGTTTTTT.

V is TRBV7-9 and J is TRBJ2-7; weak D call: TRBD2 (5 bases). Trimming cost V 5 bases and J 2 bases, with 10 bases left between them. CDR1 is SEHNR and CDR2 is FQNEAQ in the germline V gene (reference sequence). This CDR3 has 13 residues. DNA for the CDR3: TGTGCCAGCAGCCCGGACTCTACCTACGAGCAGTACTTC. Amino acids: CASSPDSTYEQYF.

CDR3 sequence (DNA): TGTGCCAGCAGCGTACGTAGCGGGTCCATCTCCTACAATGAGCAGTTCTTC. Translated, it gives CASSVRSGSISYNEQFF. This rearrangement joins TRBV9 to TRBJ2-1; the match to TRBD2 covers 7 bases. The CDR3 sequence is 17 residues long. V shed 1 base, J shed 0 bases, and the junction held 7 bases outside the gene matches. Per the germline V gene, CDR1 is SGDLS and CDR2 is YYNGEE.

V gene TRBV6-1 combines with J gene TRBJ1-2; D remains ambiguous. CDR1 MNHNS and CDR2 SASEGT come from the germline V gene. This CDR3 has 13 residues. With 5 bases removed from V and 8 bases from J, the gap between germline ends came to 15 bases. As DNA, the CDR3 is TGTGCCAGCAGTCTCGACAATGCGGGCGGCTACACCTTC. Amino acids: CASSLDNAGGYTF.

The chain has TRBV6-5 and TRBJ2-7; 8 bases fit TRBD1. This CDR3 region has 15 residues. After removal of 6 bases from V and 6 bases from J, the junction contained 13 bases not matched to a gene. The germline CDR1 and CDR2 sequences are MNHEY and SVGAGI. This CDR3 reads CASRRDTGGWSEQYF. DNA for the CDR3: TGTGCCAGCAGGCGGGACACAGGGGGGTGGTCCGAGCAGTACTTC.

CDR3 sequence: CAISDWRGISGELFF. CDR3 nucleotides: TGTGCCATCAGTGATTGGAGGGGGATATCCGGGGAGCTGTTTTTT. V gene TRBV10-3 combines with J gene TRBJ2-2; D possibly matches TRBD1 or TRBD2 (6 bases each). The CDR3 is 15 residues long. Trimming removed 3 bases at V and 6 bases at J, with 14 bases between. The germline V gene encodes CDR1 ENHRY and CDR2 SYGVKD.

The chain carries TRBV18 and TRBJ1-1; no firm D call. Trimming left V 5 bases short and J 7 bases short, with 20 bases between. CDR1 and CDR2 (germline): KGHSH, LQKENI. CDR3 length equals 15 residues. The CDR3 coding sequence is TGTGCCAGCTCATCGTTCACTTCCGATGACAATGAAGCTTTCTTT. Its translation is CASSSFTSDDNEAFF.

The genes are TRBV18 and TRBJ2-3; no clear D. The CDR3 is 12 amino acids. With 3 bases removed from V and 5 bases from J, the gap between germline ends came to 6 bases. CDR1 and CDR2 from the germline V gene are KGHSH and LQKENI. CDR3 region: CASSPLGDTQYF. The CDR3 region has the DNA TGTGCCAGCTCACCTCTTGGAGATACGCAGTATTTT.

The genes are TRBV7-2 and TRBJ2-1, with TRBD2 identical over 9 bases. Germline V lookup: CDR1 SGHTA, CDR2 FQGNSA. With 4 bases clipped from V and 11 bases from J, the junction kept 3 bases outside the gene matches. The CDR3 is 12 residues long. CDR3 sequence (DNA): TGTGCCAGCAGCTCAGCGGGGGGTCAGCAGTTCTTC. The encoded protein is CASSSAGGQQFF.

J is TRBJ2-1 and V is TRBV7-9; D may match TRBD1 or TRBD2 (5 bases each). The CDR3 contains 15 residues. Between the trimmed V and J ends, which lost 4 bases and 10 bases, there was a span of 20 bases. Looked up from germline, CDR1 is SEHNR and CDR2 is FQNEAQ (reference sequence). The chain's CDR3 is CASSSDGKGRGEQFF. The CDR3 coding sequence is TGTGCCAGCAGCTCAGACGGGAAGGGACGGGGCGAGCAGTTCTTC.

The chain links TRBV19 to TRBJ1-2; D not resolved. The CDR3 is 14 residues long. The V end was cut by 7 bases, the J end by 4 bases, with 16 bases between. Per the germline V gene, CDR1 is LNHDA and CDR2 is SQIVND (reference sequence). This CDR3 reads CASIMQPIPYGYTF. The CDR3 coding sequence is TGTGCCAGTATTATGCAGCCGATCCCCTATGGCTACACCTTC.